This entry lists 27 T cell receptor beta chains sequenced from one sample in a study of cytomegalovirus exposure and HLA in healthy donors. In the PCR, 60 Vbeta and 13 Jbeta primers were used. Profiling relied on immunoSEQ multiplex PCR, and the TCRdb table lists in-frame clones only, not all of them. The table lists roughly 120,000 clones, about 74% of them singletons, with less than 5% in the top ten. The sample consisted of PBMCs. The receptor set was obtained from a woman between 50 and 59 years old in good health and CMV-seropositive.

The chain links TRBV7-2 to TRBJ1-2; 9 bases agree with TRBD1. Per the germline V gene, CDR1 is SGHTA and CDR2 is FQGNSA. The CDR3 has 15 residues. Trimming took 0 bases from V and 8 from J; bases not matched to a gene: 7. CDR3 bases: TGTGCCAGCAGCTTAGCCCCCGGGACAGGGAAGGGCTACACCTTC. Translation: CASSLAPGTGKGYTF.

The gene calls are TRBV5-5 and TRBJ1-1, with D possibly being TRBD1 (5 bases). The length of the CDR3 is 13 residues. Trimming shortened V by 1 base and J by 11 bases, and 15 bases separated the two germline ends. Germline V gene sequence: CDR1 SGHKS, CDR2 YYEKEE (reference sequence). CDR3 nucleotide sequence: TGTGCCAGCAGCTTGTCGGGGGATAGGATGGCTTTCTTT. It translates to CASSLSGDRMAFF.

The chain links TRBV4-2 to TRBJ2-3, with TRBD1 as a possible D gene (5 bases). The V gene lost 0 bases and the J gene lost 5 bases, with 12 bases spanning the gap. Germline V gene lookup returns CDR1 LGHNA and CDR2 YNFKEQ. This CDR3 comprises 15 residues. As DNA, the CDR3 is TGTGCCAGCAGCCAAGAGGCAGGGTACGGAGATACGCAGTATTTT. Translating it yields CASSQEAGYGDTQYF.

The chain is built from TRBV6-1 and TRBJ2-7, with a possible D match to TRBD1 (5 bases). This CDR3 contains 14 residues. Trimming took 4 bases from V and 2 from J, leaving 12 bases between them. CDR1 and CDR2 (germline): MNHNS, SASEGT. The CDR3 loop is CASSGGTGTYEQYF. The CDR3 region has the DNA TGTGCCAGCAGTGGGGGTACAGGAACCTACGAGCAGTACTTC.

Details on this clone: A read error may produce the germline difference seen at one junction end. The rearrangement joins TRBV7-9 to TRBJ2-1; D gene uncertain. The CDR3 consists of 15 residues. Germline CDR1 SEHNR, CDR2 FQNEAQ (reference sequence). The CDR3 sequence is CSSSLRDLSYNEQFF. CDR3 sequence (DNA): TGTTCCAGCAGCTTAAGAGATCTCTCCTACAATGAGCAGTTCTTC.

Note on this clone: The same CDR3 can be traced to other DNA sequences in this sample. The V and J genes are TRBV5-1 and TRBJ1-2, with a weak D call TRBD1 (6 bases). The germline V and J ends were trimmed by 4 bases and 2 bases, with 9 bases remaining between them. This CDR3 is built from 13 residues. Looked up from germline, CDR1 is SGHRS and CDR2 is YFSETQ. As DNA, the CDR3 is TGCGCCAGCAGCCTACAGGGAAACTATGGCTACACCTTC. This encodes CASSLQGNYGYTF.

This chain uses TRBV9 with TRBJ1-5; D is unresolved. V gave up 4 bases and J gave up 0 bases, with 11 bases separating them. Looked up from germline, CDR1 is SGDLS and CDR2 is YYNGEE. This CDR3 is built from 15 residues. This chain's CDR3 is CASSPSRNSNQPQHF. The CDR3 nucleotides read TGTGCCAGCAGCCCCAGCAGGAATAGCAATCAGCCCCAGCATTTT.

The chain has TRBV2 and TRBJ2-7; 9 bases match TRBD1. Germline CDR1 reads SNHLY; CDR2 reads FYNNEI. J gave up 3 bases and V 6 bases, and 3 bases lay outside the gene matches. The CDR3 has 13 amino acids. This chain's CDR3 is CASSGQGRYEQYF. CDR3 coding DNA: TGTGCCAGCAGCGGACAGGGGCGCTACGAGCAGTACTTC.

This clone has just a few counts. This chain connects TRBV7-8 to TRBJ2-1; D uncertain. Trimming shortened V by 1 base and J by 6 bases, and 10 bases separated the two germline ends. CDR1 SGHVS and CDR2 FQNEAQ come from the germline V gene. The CDR3 is made up of 14 amino acids. The CDR3 sequence: CASSLVNLVNEQFF. In DNA form, the CDR3 reads TGTGCCAGCAGCTTAGTGAATCTAGTCAATGAGCAGTTCTTC. Combining the CDR3 with reference TRBV7-8 and TRBJ2-1 gives the whole variable domain GAGVSQSPRYKVAKRGQDVALRCDPISGHVSLFWYQQALGQGPEFLTYFQNEAQLDKSGLPSDRFFAERPEGSVSTLKIQRTQQEDSAVYLCASSLVNLVNEQFFGPGTRLTVL.

The chain recombines TRBV15 with TRBJ1-1; 8 positions agree with TRBD1. Germline V CDR1 and CDR2: LNHNV, YYDKDF (reference sequence). V gave up 4 bases and J gave up 6 bases; unmatched junction bases: 10. This CDR3 region has 15 residues. As DNA, the CDR3 is TGTGCCACCAGCAATCGTGCAGGGGGCAGGGCTGAAGCTTTCTTT. This codes for CATSNRAGGRAEAFF.

The sample holds a few counts of this clone. The chain recombines TRBV11-2 with TRBJ2-7, with D possibly TRBD2 on 5 matching bases. Germline V gives CDR1 SGHAT, CDR2 FQNNGV. This CDR3 contains 16 residues. V was pared by 1 base and J by 2 bases, with 15 bases between. CDR3 sequence (DNA): TGTGCCAGCAGCTTAGCGGGGTCAAAGAATGCCTACGAGCAGTACTTC. Translating gives CASSLAGSKNAYEQYF.

The J gene is TRBJ2-2, the V gene TRBV6-1, with D possibly matching TRBD2 (5 bases). Germline values: CDR1 MNHNS, CDR2 SASEGT. The V end was cut by 7 bases, the J end by 8 bases, with 14 bases between. CDR3 length: 13 residues. CDR3 loop: CASIKGSSGELFF. CDR3 bases: TGTGCCAGCATTAAAGGGAGTTCTGGGGAGCTGTTTTTT.

The chain employs TRBV30 and TRBJ2-3; TRBD1 aligns across 8 bases. Germline V CDR1 and CDR2: GTSNPN, SVGIG (reference sequence). The CDR3 length is 14 residues. Trimming cost V 2 bases and J 5 bases; bases outside gene matches: 6. The CDR3 is CAWSQGAGGDTQYF. CDR3 sequence (DNA): TGTGCCTGGAGTCAGGGGGCCGGAGGAGATACGCAGTATTTT.

V usage is TRBV28 and J usage is TRBJ2-5; D is unclear. Deletions cut 4 bases from V and 5 bases from J, with 20 bases between. The CDR3 is made up of 16 amino acids. Germline V gives CDR1 MDHEN, CDR2 SYDVKM. CDR3 bases: TGTGCCAGCAGTTCCCCCCGCCCAATCAACTGGGAGACCCAGTACTTC. Translating it yields CASSSPRPINWETQYF.

This clone was seen just once. The rearrangement links TRBV27 to TRBJ1-5, with D possibly being TRBD1 (5 bases). From germline, CDR1 is MNHEY and CDR2 SMNVEV (reference sequence). This CDR3 is built from 17 residues. With 3 bases removed from V and 2 bases from J, the gap between germline ends came to 17 bases. CDR3 in amino acids: CASSFLPTGEGNQPQHF. CDR3 bases: TGTGCCAGCAGTTTCCTTCCCACAGGTGAGGGCAATCAGCCCCAGCATTTT.

The rearrangement links TRBV4-1 to TRBJ1-2; weak D call: TRBD1 (6 bases). CDR3 length: 17 amino acids. CDR1 is MGHRA, CDR2 YSYEKL, per germline. Between the trimmed V and J ends, which lost 5 bases and 0 bases, there was a span of 19 bases. This CDR3 is CASSSRLGPGANYGYTF. The CDR3 DNA sequence: TGCGCCAGCAGCTCACGGTTAGGCCCAGGGGCTAACTATGGCTACACCTTC.

This clone was counted once. In the same sample, other DNA sequences code for this CDR3. The chain uses TRBV4-1 and TRBJ1-5; D gene uncertain. Germline assignment: CDR1 MGHRA and CDR2 YSYEKL. V lost 0 bases and J 1 base, leaving 7 bases between the germline ends. The CDR3 covers 15 residues. CDR3 region: CASSQDFSSNQPQHF. The CDR3 DNA reads as TGCGCCAGCAGCCAAGATTTCTCGAGCAATCAGCCCCAGCATTTT.

The chain links TRBV9 to TRBJ2-1; 8 nucleotides align to TRBD1. The germline V gene has CDR1 SGDLS and CDR2 YYNGEE. This CDR3 contains 13 residues. The trim removed 3 bases at V and 9 bases at J, leaving 5 bases unmatched. The CDR3 DNA follows: TGTGCCAGCAGCGCGACAGGGGTAGCTGAGCAGTTCTTC. As protein: CASSATGVAEQFF. The full variable domain, completed using reference TRBV9 and TRBJ2-1, is DSGVTQTPKHLITATGQRVTLRCSPRSGDLSVYWYQQSLDQGLQFLIQYYNGEERAKGNILERFSAQQFPDLHSELNLSSLELGDSALYFCASSATGVAEQFFGPGTRLTVL.

The V call is TRBV27, the J call TRBJ2-1, with a possible D match to TRBD2 (5 bases). The CDR3 is made up of 14 amino acids. V was clipped by 2 bases and J by 11 bases, with 16 bases between them. Germline values: CDR1 MNHEY, CDR2 SMNVEV (reference sequence). For the CDR3, the DNA is TGTGCCAGCAGTTTACTGAGCGGTAGCGACCAGCAGTTCTTC. Translating gives CASSLLSGSDQQFF.

This clone was observed a few times. The J gene is TRBJ2-7, the V gene TRBV27, with 9 bases lining up with TRBD1. Germline CDR1 and CDR2: MNHEY and SMNVEV (reference sequence). The CDR3 length is 15 residues. V lost 4 bases and J lost 2; bases outside the gene matches: 6. CDR3 loop: CASSSFRQGAYEQYF. As DNA, the CDR3 is TGTGCCAGCAGTTCCTTCCGACAGGGGGCCTACGAGCAGTACTTC.

The gene calls are TRBV25-1 and TRBJ2-6; D is ambiguous. With 4 bases removed from V and 0 bases from J, the gap between germline ends came to 13 bases. Germline V gene lookup returns CDR1 MGHDK and CDR2 SYGVNS. This CDR3 has 17 amino acids. The CDR3 DNA reads TGTGCCAGCAGTGCCTCGACACGACCCTCTGGGGCCAACGTCCTGACTTTC. Translated: CASSASTRPSGANVLTF.

The chain's CDR3 is CASSQALAGVYEQYF. The DNA of the CDR3 is TGTGCCAGCAGCCAAGCACTAGCGGGGGTTTACGAGCAGTACTTC. The genes are TRBV5-6 and TRBJ2-7; 11 bases match TRBD2. This CDR3 spans 15 amino acids. The J segment lost 4 bases and the V segment lost 4 bases, leaving 7 bases of the junction unmatched. Germline CDR1 SGHDT, CDR2 YYEEEE.

This chain connects TRBV7-2 to TRBJ1-2, with 7 nucleotides matching TRBD1. The germline CDR1 and CDR2 sequences are SGHTA and FQGNSA. Unmatched junction bases numbered 14, after V lost 6 bases and J lost 7 bases. This CDR3 spans 15 amino acids. Here the CDR3 reads CASRRARDRLLGYTF. CDR3 coding DNA: TGTGCCAGCAGACGAGCCCGGGACAGACTCCTTGGCTACACCTTC.

This clone has a handful of counts. This chain links TRBV11-3 with TRBJ2-7; TRBD2 aligns across 7 bases. CDR1 is SGHNT, CDR2 YENEEA, per germline. This CDR3 region has 13 residues. The junction had 5 bases not matched to a gene; V was cut back by 4 bases and J by 5 bases. The DNA for the CDR3 is TGTGCCAGCAGCTCAAGGGGAGGGCACGAGCAGTACTTC. The encoded protein is CASSSRGGHEQYF.

The chain couples TRBV2 to TRBJ1-5, with a possible D match to TRBD1 (6 bases). V dropped 5 bases and J dropped 7 bases, with 15 bases sitting between them. Per germline, CDR1 SNHLY and CDR2 FYNNEI. The CDR3 covers 14 residues. The CDR3 DNA reads TGTGCCAGCAGTACTTTAGGGGGGGGCCAGCCCCAGCATTTT. Amino acid sequence: CASSTLGGGQPQHF.

This rearrangement joins TRBV7-9 to TRBJ2-7, with D unresolved. Trimming took 4 bases from V and 3 from J, leaving 7 bases between them. This CDR3 has 12 residues. From germline, CDR1 is SEHNR and CDR2 FQNEAQ (reference sequence). The CDR3 nucleotides read TGTGCCAGCAGCTCCGAGAGCTACGAGCAGTACTTC. It is translated as CASSSESYEQYF.

This sequence joins TRBV18 and TRBJ1-1; 8 nucleotides line up with TRBD1. The germline V gene encodes CDR1 KGHSH and CDR2 LQKENI. This CDR3 comprises 15 residues. J gave up 5 bases and V 0 bases, and 5 bases lay outside the gene matches. The CDR3 nucleotides are TGTGCCAGCTCACCACCGACAGGGGTTGGGACTGAAGCTTTCTTT. Translation gives CASSPPTGVGTEAFF.